This T cell receptor beta chain was profiled in a study of T cell repertoires in cytomegalovirus infection. Overall study context: From public TCR beta signatures came an indication of both CMV infection and matching HLA type. The study, taken as a whole, reports: Totalled public TCR beta family frequency picked out people who carried CMV plus the relevant HLA. CMV-specific TCR beta clonotypes restricted by HLA-C dominated the ex vivo response.

TCRdb redid the calling of the reads with MiXCR, one entry per CDR3 protein. Of around 190,000 distinct CDR3 sequences in the sample, approximately 15% were seen once. There are 15 residues in the CDR3. Germline-derived CDR1 and CDR2 are SGHTA and FQGNSA. V shed 3 bases and J shed 4 bases, with 16 bases lying between them. This clonotype has ten or more counts. Its target is unknown. Sequenced input: PBMCs. The sequence was obtained from a human donor in good health (CMV status not recorded). Some clones in this sample may be carry-over from other donors' samples. The V gene is TRBV7-2, the J gene TRBJ2-7; D is perhaps TRBD1 (5 bases). CDR3 in amino acids: CASSFQGTPTYEQYF. The CDR3 DNA follows: TGTGCCAGCAGCTTTCAGGGTACTCCTACTTACGAGCAGTACTTC.